A selection of T cell receptor beta chains follows, all from one sample in a study of blood T cell repertoires in COVID-19. TCRdb keeps only in-frame clones here, not all; method: immunoSEQ multiplex PCR. The sample has 98,000 or so clones; roughly 90% are singletons. Sequencing was performed on peripheral blood. The receptor set was obtained from a man aged 55 to 70 with COVID-19, enrolled during active disease. CDR3s include the opening cysteine and the closing phenylalanine or tryptophan. D genes are given only for firm matches. Clone size, where shown, is once, few, many, or a class for clones that have expanded.

V gene,clone size,D gene,J gene,CDR3 DNA,CDR3 protein
TRBV29-1,once,TRBD1,TRBJ2-1,TGCAGCGTTATTTTTGACAGGGTAGGCCACAATGAGCAGTTCTTC,CSVIFDRVGHNEQFF
TRBV5-1,NA,TRBD1,TRBJ2-1,TGCGCCAGCACTTACGGACAGGGGAATTTCGATGAGCAGTTCTTC,CASTYGQGNFDEQFF
TRBV9,NA,NA,TRBJ1-6,TGTGCCAGCAGCGCCCGGGCCTATAATTCACCCCTCCACTTT,CASSARAYNSPLHF
TRBV15,NA,TRBD2,TRBJ2-3,TGTGCCACCAGCCTGGGACTAGCGTTAATCACAGATACGCAGTATTTT,CATSLGLALITDTQYF
TRBV18,NA,TRBD2,TRBJ2-3,TGTGCCAGCTCACCCGGGACTAGCGGGGTCACAGATACGCAGTATTTT,CASSPGTSGVTDTQYF
TRBV12-3/TRBV12-4,NA,NA,TRBJ2-2,TGTGCCAGCAGTTTGATGGGCCGAGAGGAGCTGTTTTTT,CASSLMGREELFF
TRBV9,NA,TRBD2,TRBJ2-2,TGTGCCAGCAGCGTAGGCCTAGCGGCCGGGGAGCTGTTTTTT,CASSVGLAAGELFF
TRBV29-1,NA,TRBD1,TRBJ2-7,TGCAGCGTGGCAAGGACAGGTACCTCCTACGAGCAGTACTTC,CSVARTGTSYEQYF
TRBV10-3,NA,TRBD1,TRBJ1-1,TGTGCCATCAGGACAGGGGACACTGAAGCTTTCTTT,CAIRTGDTEAFF
TRBV19,once,TRBD2,TRBJ2-3,TGTGCCAGTGGCCCTCGGCGGGAGTCAGATACGCAGTATTTT,CASGPRRESDTQYF
TRBV5-1,NA,TRBD1,TRBJ1-4,TGCGCCAGCAGCCCGCCCGGGACAGGGGCTGAAAAACTGTTTTTT,CASSPPGTGAEKLFF
TRBV10-2,NA,TRBD2,TRBJ2-3,TGCGCCAGCAGTGAGTCAGGGTCTAGCGGCTTTAGCACAGATACGCAGTATTTT,CASSESGSSGFSTDTQYF
TRBV2,NA,TRBD2,TRBJ2-7,TGTGCCAGCACCTTCAGCGGGAGCAACTCCTACGAGCAGTACTTC,CASTFSGSNSYEQYF
TRBV24-1,NA,NA,TRBJ1-2,TGTGCCACCAGTGACCGTGACGGACAGTCCTATGGCTACACCTTC,CATSDRDGQSYGYTF
TRBV30,NA,NA,TRBJ1-1,TGTGCTACGCTAAGGGGCACTGAAGCTTTCTTT,CATLRGTEAFF
TRBV5-6,NA,NA,TRBJ2-6,TGTGCCAGCAGCTTGGCAGGGGTCGGGGCCAACGTCCTGACTTTC,CASSLAGVGANVLTF
TRBV5-1,once,TRBD1,TRBJ2-7,TGCGCCAGCAGCTTGAGGTTACAGGGGAGCTCCTACGAGCAGTACTTC,CASSLRLQGSSYEQYF
TRBV4-1,once,NA,TRBJ2-1,TGCGCCAGCAGCCAGTGGCAGGCCCCGAGCTCCTACAATGAGCAGTTCTTC,CASSQWQAPSSYNEQFF
TRBV11-2,few,NA,TRBJ2-7,TGTGCCAGCAGCTTAGAAAGGAGCTCCTACGAGCAGTACTTC,CASSLERSSYEQYF
TRBV9,NA,NA,TRBJ1-2,TGTGCCAGCAGCGTAGGCAGGGAAGGCTACACCTTC,CASSVGREGYTF
TRBV6-5,NA,TRBD2,TRBJ2-2,TGTGCCAGCACCTCGAGCGGGGTCGGGGAGCTGTTTTTT,CASTSSGVGELFF
TRBV12-3/TRBV12-4,NA,NA,TRBJ1-1,TGTGCCAGCAGTCCAGGACACGGTGGGCCAGCTTTCTTT,CASSPGHGGPAFF
TRBV7-2,NA,NA,TRBJ2-4,TGTGCCAGCAGCTTAGTCCTAGCCAAAAACATTCAGTACTTC,CASSLVLAKNIQYF
TRBV29-1,once,NA,TRBJ1-4,TGCAGCGTTGAAAAAGGGGATGAAAAACTGTTTTTT,CSVEKGDEKLFF
TRBV5-4,NA,NA,TRBJ2-3,TGTGCCAGCAGCTTGGACTACACAGATACGCAGTATTTT,CASSLDYTDTQYF
TRBV7-3,NA,NA,TRBJ1-2,TGTGCCAGCAGCCCCGGAGGGGGGAGGGGAGACTATGGCTACACCTTC,CASSPGGGRGDYGYTF
TRBV4-1,NA,TRBD1,TRBJ2-5,TGCGCCAGCAGCCAGGGACAGGGGGGGGAGGAGACCCAGTACTTC,CASSQGQGGEETQYF
TRBV13,NA,TRBD1,TRBJ1-1,TGTGCCAGCAGCCACACAGGGGGCCACACTGAAGCTTTCTTT,CASSHTGGHTEAFF
TRBV2,NA,TRBD2,TRBJ2-5,TGTGCCAGCAGCCAACTAGCGGGAGGAGAGGAGACCCAGTACTTC,CASSQLAGGEETQYF
TRBV2,NA,NA,TRBJ1-1,TGTGCCAGCAGTGTTAAGTGGCCCGAAGCTTTCTTT,CASSVKWPEAFF
TRBV7-6,NA,NA,TRBJ1-3,TGTGCCAGCAGCTTAGCCCAGCGCTCTGGAAACACCATATATTTT,CASSLAQRSGNTIYF
TRBV7-9,NA,NA,TRBJ1-4,TGTGCCTCGGCACTAATGGCAACTAATGAAAAACTGTTTTTT,CASALMATNEKLFF
TRBV11-3,NA,NA,TRBJ2-1,TGTGCCAGCAGCTTACAGGATAGCGGTAACAATGAGCAGTTCTTC,CASSLQDSGNNEQFF
TRBV5-1,NA,NA,TRBJ1-6,TGCGCCAGCAGCTTGGAGGGAGTAGGTTCACCCCTCCACTTT,CASSLEGVGSPLHF
TRBV9,NA,NA,TRBJ2-7,TGTGCCAGCAGCCGGAGCAGTAACTCCTACGAGCAGTACTTC,CASSRSSNSYEQYF
TRBV13,NA,NA,TRBJ1-5,TGTGCCAGCAGCTTAGGCCGGGGGAGCAATCAGCCCCAGCATTTT,CASSLGRGSNQPQHF
TRBV7-9,NA,TRBD2,TRBJ2-5,TGTGCCAGCAGCCAAGGGGAGGGCGAGTACCAAGAGACCCAGTACTTC,CASSQGEGEYQETQYF
TRBV27,NA,TRBD1,TRBJ2-5,TGTGCCAGCAGTACGGACAGGGAAGAGACCCAGTACTTC,CASSTDREETQYF
TRBV7-8,NA,NA,TRBJ2-1,TGTGCCAGCAGCTTTTACAGGAATGAGCAGTTCTTC,CASSFYRNEQFF
TRBV15,NA,TRBD2,TRBJ2-7,TGTGCCACCAGCAGAGATATAAGCGGGAGCTACGAGCAGTACTTC,CATSRDISGSYEQYF
TRBV28,few,NA,TRBJ1-5,TGTGCCAGCAGTTCGCGGGCCACCCAGCATTTT,CASSSRATQHF
TRBV7-7,NA,NA,TRBJ2-2,TGTGCTAGCAGCTTCGGGATTTCGAACACCGGGGAGCTGTTTTTT,CASSFGISNTGELFF
TRBV7-6,NA,NA,TRBJ2-3,TGTGCCAGCACAAGACAGGCAGTAGGCACAGATACGCAGTATTTT,CASTRQAVGTDTQYF
TRBV6-1,NA,NA,TRBJ1-1,TGTGCCAGCAGTGAAGAAGGGGACACTGAAGCTTTCTTT,CASSEEGDTEAFF
TRBV12-5,few,TRBD1,TRBJ2-2,TGTGCTAGTGGCCGGGACAGGGGGCGAAACACCGGGGAGCTGTTTTTT,CASGRDRGRNTGELFF